The source of this T cell receptor beta chain is a study of T cell responses to AZD1222 COVID-19 vaccine. Libraries were prepared by immunoSEQ multiplex PCR; TCRdb keeps only in-frame clonotypes and omits some of them. The data show roughly 100,000 clones, roughly 91% seen once. CDR1 SGHVS and CDR2 FNYEAQ come from the germline V gene. The CDR3 loop spans 15 amino acids. V lost 0 bases to trimming and J lost 1 base, with 9 bases between them. The source material was peripheral blood, sampled on day 0 of AZD1222 vaccination. The clonotype comes from an adult in good health. The chain employs TRBV7-6 and TRBJ1-1, with a tentative D call TRBD1 (6 bases). The CDR3 DNA sequence: TGTGCCAGCAGCTTAGCGGGGGCTCAGAACACTGAAGCTTTCTTT. The encoded protein is CASSLAGAQNTEAFF.